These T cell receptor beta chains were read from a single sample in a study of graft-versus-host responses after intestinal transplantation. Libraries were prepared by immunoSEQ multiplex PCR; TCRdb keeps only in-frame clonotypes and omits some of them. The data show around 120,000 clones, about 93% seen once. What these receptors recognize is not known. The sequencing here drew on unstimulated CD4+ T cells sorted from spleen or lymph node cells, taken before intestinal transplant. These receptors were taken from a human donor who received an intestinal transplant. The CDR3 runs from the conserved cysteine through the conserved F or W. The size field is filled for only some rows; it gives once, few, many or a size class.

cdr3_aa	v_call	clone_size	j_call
CASSSIPGYEQYF	TRBV5-1	-	TRBJ2-7
CASSSRLAGGLYEQYF	TRBV27	-	TRBJ2-7
CASSGARLGTEAFF	TRBV25-1	-	TRBJ1-1
CASSGPPGANVLTF	TRBV9	-	TRBJ2-6
CAWGPPGRYTEAFF	TRBV30	once	TRBJ1-1
CAGSGQRETQYF	TRBV2	-	TRBJ2-5
CAISTPDRKSSYEQYF	TRBV10-3	-	TRBJ2-7
CARTLPAPFPYEQYF	TRBV5-3	once	TRBJ2-7
CASSGPGTDTQYF	TRBV19	-	TRBJ2-3
CSVFSRVYNEQFF	TRBV29-1	-	TRBJ2-1
CASQSWPPNQPQHF	TRBV27	-	TRBJ1-5
CASSGWGNEKLFF	TRBV5-1	-	TRBJ1-4
CASSPTGTGAYNEQFF	TRBV28	-	TRBJ2-1
CASRDGYTEAFF	TRBV6-5	-	TRBJ1-1
CASSPTTGQGKSQPQHF	TRBV18	-	TRBJ1-5
CASSYDRGGYNEQFF	TRBV6-5	-	TRBJ2-1
CASSPLRGGDEIGEQFF	TRBV13	once	TRBJ2-1
CASSQPEAKNIQYF	TRBV4-1	-	TRBJ2-4
CASSDLFGSNQPQHF	TRBV6-1	-	TRBJ1-5
CASSVAAGENTGELFF	TRBV9	-	TRBJ2-2
CASSVDGSSSLDTEAFF	TRBV9	-	TRBJ1-1
CSVVTGDQPQHF	TRBV29-1	-	TRBJ1-5
CSVRGTGDQPQHF	TRBV29-1	few	TRBJ1-5
CASAISSGANVLTF	TRBV4-2	-	TRBJ2-6
CSAKGNYEQYF	TRBV20-1	-	TRBJ2-7
CSVDGGVFKEKLFF	TRBV29-1	-	TRBJ1-4
CASFSLAGGYEQYF	TRBV28	-	TRBJ2-7
CASSLVASGGTDTQYF	TRBV11-3	-	TRBJ2-3
CASSAGGSSYNEQFF	TRBV10-1	-	TRBJ2-1
CASSRINREETQYF	TRBV4-1	-	TRBJ2-5
CASSYALAENEQFF	TRBV6-5	-	TRBJ2-1
CASSATGRSNQPQHF	TRBV6-5	-	TRBJ1-5
CASKLAGGFEQFF	TRBV5-4	-	TRBJ2-1
CASSLILAGGHTGELFF	TRBV5-1	once	TRBJ2-2
CASSSLLTRTLNTEAFF	TRBV5-4	-	TRBJ1-1
CASSLVRGTNTEAFF	TRBV5-1	once	TRBJ1-1
CASSQDRLTGGRNTQYF	TRBV4-1	-	TRBJ2-3